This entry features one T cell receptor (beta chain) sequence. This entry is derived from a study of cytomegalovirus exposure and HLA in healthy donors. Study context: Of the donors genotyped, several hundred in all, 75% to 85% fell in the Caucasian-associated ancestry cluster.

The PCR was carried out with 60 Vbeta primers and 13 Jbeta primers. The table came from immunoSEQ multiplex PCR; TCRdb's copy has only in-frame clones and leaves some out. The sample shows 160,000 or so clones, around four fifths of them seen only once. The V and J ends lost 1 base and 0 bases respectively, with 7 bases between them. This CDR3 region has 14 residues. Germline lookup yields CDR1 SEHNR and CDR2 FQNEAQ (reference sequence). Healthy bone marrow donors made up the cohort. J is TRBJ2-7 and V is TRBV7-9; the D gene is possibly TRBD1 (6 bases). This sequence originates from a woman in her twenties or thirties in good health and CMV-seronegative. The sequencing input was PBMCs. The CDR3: CASSLVDSSYEQYF. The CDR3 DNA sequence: TGTGCCAGCAGCTTAGTGGACAGCTCCTACGAGCAGTACTTC. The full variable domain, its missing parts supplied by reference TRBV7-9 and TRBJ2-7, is DTGVSQNPRHKITKRGQNVTFRCDPISEHNRLYWYRQTLGQGPEFLTYFQNEAQLEKSRLLSDRFSAERPKGSFSTLEIQRTEQGDSAMYLCASSLVDSSYEQYFGPGTRLTVT.